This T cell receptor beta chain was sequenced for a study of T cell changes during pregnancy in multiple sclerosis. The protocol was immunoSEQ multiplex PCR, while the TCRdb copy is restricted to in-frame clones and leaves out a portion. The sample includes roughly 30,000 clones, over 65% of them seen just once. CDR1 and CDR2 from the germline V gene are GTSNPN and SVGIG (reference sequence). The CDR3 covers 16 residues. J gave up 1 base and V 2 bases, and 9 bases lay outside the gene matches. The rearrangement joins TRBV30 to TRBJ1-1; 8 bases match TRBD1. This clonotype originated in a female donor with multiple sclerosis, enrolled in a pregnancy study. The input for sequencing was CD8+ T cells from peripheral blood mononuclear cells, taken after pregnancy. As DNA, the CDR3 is TGTGCCTGGAGTTCGCTACAGGGGGAATGGAACACTGAAGCTTTCTTT. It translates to CAWSSLQGEWNTEAFF.